This entry lists 29 T cell receptor beta chains sequenced from one sample in a study of T cell responses to AZD1222 COVID-19 vaccine. Repertoires were generated with immunoSEQ multiplex PCR, while TCRdb's copy carries only in-frame clones and drops some. The sample has roughly 120,000 clones; about 85% are singletons. The sample consisted of peripheral blood, taken on day 0 of AZD1222 vaccination. Source of these receptors: an adult in good health.

This chain connects TRBV5-1 to TRBJ2-5, with 7 bases matching TRBD2. The CDR3 is made up of 17 amino acids. Per germline, CDR1 SGHRS and CDR2 YFSETQ. The junction had 18 bases not matched to a gene; V was cut back by 4 bases and J by 6 bases. The CDR3 sequence: CASSPSPTSEGAKTQYF. CDR3 DNA: TGCGCCAGCAGCCCGAGTCCTACTAGCGAGGGTGCGAAGACCCAGTACTTC.

As for this clone: One end of the junction varies from germline; a read error may be responsible. The same CDR3 can be traced to other DNA sequences in this sample. The chain employs TRBV10-3 and TRBJ2-3, with D unclear. The CDR3 length is 15 residues. Germline-derived CDR1 and CDR2 are ENHRY and SYGVKD. The CDR3 DNA sequence: TGTGCCATCAGTGAATTGCTCCGCGGCACAGATACACAGTATTTT. This codes for CAISELLRGTDTQYF.

Here the CDR3 reads CASSEALAGSNSPLHF. In DNA form, the CDR3 reads TGTGCCAGCAGTGAAGCGCTTGCGGGGTCTAATTCACCCCTCCACTTT. The chain couples TRBV6-1 to TRBJ1-6; D remains unclear. The germline gives CDR1 MNHNS, CDR2 SASEGT. V was cut by 0 bases and J by 6 bases, with 12 bases left in between. This CDR3 spans 16 amino acids.

A single count supports this clone. The chain couples TRBV6-2 or TRBV6-3 to TRBJ1-1, with TRBD1 identical over 7 bases. V gave up 6 bases and J gave up 0 bases; unmatched junction bases: 10. Germline V lookup: CDR1 MNHEY, CDR2 SVGEGT. CDR3 length: 16 amino acids. CDR3 bases: TGTGCCAGCAGCCGCGAGGGGGCTGTTGTGAACACTGAAGCTTTCTTT. Translation gives CASSREGAVVNTEAFF.

The rearrangement uses TRBV19 and TRBJ2-7; 7 nucleotides agree with TRBD2. The V gene end was trimmed by 0 bases and the J gene end by 0 bases; junction bases not matched to a gene: 2. The germline V gene has CDR1 LNHDA and CDR2 SQIVND (reference sequence). CDR3 length equals 15 residues. CDR3 coding DNA: TGTGCCAGTAGTATAGAGGCTAGCGGCTCCTACGAGCAGTACTTC. Translation: CASSIEASGSYEQYF.

The chain is built from TRBV28 and TRBJ2-7; a weak D match, TRBD2 (6 bases). Trimming took off 3 bases at V and 3 bases at J, with 18 bases between the two ends. Germline assignment: CDR1 MDHEN and CDR2 SYDVKM. The CDR3 totals 16 residues. The CDR3 spells CASSLAPGEESYEQYF. In DNA, the CDR3 is TGTGCCAGCAGTTTGGCCCCCGGGGAGGAGAGCTACGAGCAGTACTTC.

The chain uses TRBV5-1 and TRBJ1-6; a weak D match, TRBD1 (6 bases). Trimming took 5 bases from V and 4 from J, leaving 10 bases between them. Per germline, CDR1 SGHRS and CDR2 YFSETQ. The CDR3 spans 14 residues. CDR3 in DNA: TGCGCCAGCAGAAGACAGGATTATAATTCACCCCTCCACTTT. Amino acids: CASRRQDYNSPLHF.

The CDR3, as DNA: TGTGCCAGCGGGACGGGGACCCAGTACTTC. Its translation: CASGTGTQYF. The chain has TRBV28 and TRBJ2-5; D is possibly TRBD1 or TRBD2 (5 bases each). V was pared by 8 bases and J by 7 bases, with 8 bases between. Looked up from germline, CDR1 is MDHEN and CDR2 is SYDVKM. The CDR3 has 10 amino acids.

DNA for the CDR3: TGTGCCACCAGTGACCCTCTAGGACACTATGGCTACACCTTC. Its translation: CATSDPLGHYGYTF. The chain combines TRBV24-1 with TRBJ1-2; unclear D gene. The germline gives CDR1 KGHDR, CDR2 SFDVKD. The ends were cut back, 4 bases at V and 3 bases at J, with 11 bases in the middle. The CDR3 consists of 14 residues.

The V call is TRBV29-1, the J call TRBJ2-3, with D maybe TRBD2 (6 bases). CDR1 SQVTM and CDR2 ANQGSEA come from the germline V gene. V dropped 7 bases and J dropped 8 bases, with 19 bases sitting between them. CDR3 length: 13 amino acids. CDR3 nucleotides: TGCAGCGCTATCGGGACTCTTAAGGGTACGCAGTATTTT. Translation: CSAIGTLKGTQYF.

The rearrangement joins TRBV7-9 to TRBJ1-5; D gene ambiguous. Trimming pared 5 bases from V and 7 bases from J, leaving 12 bases between. Per germline, CDR1 SEHNR and CDR2 FQNEAQ (reference sequence). The CDR3 has 13 residues. CDR3 loop: CASSPASRQPQHF. For the CDR3, the DNA is TGTGCCAGCAGCCCCGCTAGTAGGCAGCCCCAGCATTTT. The full variable domain, with the rest looked up from reference TRBV7-9 and TRBJ1-5, is DTGVSQNPRHKITKRGQNVTFRCDPISEHNRLYWYRQTLGQGPEFLTYFQNEAQLEKSRLLSDRFSAERPKGSFSTLEIQRTEQGDSAMYLCASSPASRQPQHFGDGTRLSIL.

This clone came up a few times. This sequence joins TRBV28 and TRBJ2-6; 11 positions agree with TRBD2. Germline CDR1 reads MDHEN; CDR2 reads SYDVKM. Unmatched junction bases numbered 3, after V lost 8 bases and J lost 0 bases. This CDR3 has 16 amino acids. As DNA, the CDR3 is TGTGCCAGCTCGGGACTAGCGGCCTCTGGGGCCAACGTCCTGACTTTC. Protein sequence: CASSGLAASGANVLTF.

Turning to this clone: This specimen includes other DNA sequences encoding the same CDR3. This sequence joins TRBV3-1 (or the pseudogene TRBV3-2) and TRBJ1-5; the D is unclear. The CDR3 has 13 amino acids. V was pared by 4 bases and J by 1 base, with 5 bases between. CDR1 and CDR2 from the germline V gene are LGHDT and YNNKEL (reference sequence). CDR3 sequence: CASSLGSNQPQHF. The CDR3 nucleotides read TGTGCCAGCAGCCTCGGAAGCAATCAGCCCCAGCATTTT.

This chain uses TRBV11-2 with TRBJ1-5, with a weak D call TRBD1 (5 bases). Between the trimmed V and J ends, which lost 1 base and 3 bases, there was a span of 7 bases. Germline values: CDR1 SGHAT, CDR2 FQNNGV. The CDR3 contains 14 residues. CDR3 sequence reads: CASSLAGTNQPQHF. The CDR3 nucleotides read TGTGCCAGCAGCTTAGCAGGGACCAATCAGCCCCAGCATTTT.

The rearrangement uses TRBV2 and TRBJ2-3; D is possibly TRBD2 (6 bases). This CDR3 has 13 amino acids. With 7 bases removed from V and 5 bases from J, the gap between germline ends came to 13 bases. Germline lookup yields CDR1 SNHLY and CDR2 FYNNEI. CDR3 in DNA: TGTGCCAGCACTACGGGACTCGGAGATACGCAGTATTTT. Translation gives CASTTGLGDTQYF.

V and J are TRBV28 and TRBJ1-5, with TRBD1 matching over 9 bases. The ends lost 2 bases at V and 6 bases at J; junction bases unmatched: 11. CDR1 and CDR2 from the germline V gene are MDHEN and SYDVKM. The CDR3 contains 17 residues. As DNA, the CDR3 is TGTGCCAGCAGTTTACATACCGGGACAGGGATAGGTCAGCCCCAGCATTTT. Translation gives CASSLHTGTGIGQPQHF. The variable domain in full, with the rest retrieved from reference TRBV28 and TRBJ1-5, is DVKVTQSSRYLVKRTGEKVFLECVQDMDHENMFWYRQDPGLGLRLIYFSYDVKMKEKGDIPEGYSVSREKKERFSLILESASTNQTSMYLCASSLHTGTGIGQPQHFGDGTRLSIL.

The chain couples TRBV19 to TRBJ1-1; the match to TRBD1 covers 7 bases. This CDR3 has 14 amino acids. The germline V gene has CDR1 LNHDA and CDR2 SQIVND (reference sequence). Unmatched junction bases numbered 4, after V lost 0 bases and J lost 6 bases. CDR3 DNA sequence: TGTGCCAGTAGTATAGAAGGGGGCGCCTCTGAAGCTTTCTTT. This translates into CASSIEGGASEAFF.

This clone was detected once. This chain connects TRBV4-3 to TRBJ2-1; no reliable D call. The CDR3 is made up of 13 amino acids. CDR1 is LGHNA, CDR2 YSLEER, per germline. V was cut by 0 bases and J by 11 bases, with 11 bases left in between. The CDR3 reads CASSQERSRQQFF. The DNA of the CDR3 is TGCGCCAGCAGCCAAGAGAGGTCTAGACAGCAGTTCTTC.

V and J are TRBV3-1 (or the pseudogene TRBV3-2) and TRBJ1-2; D remains unclear. The CDR3 extends over 13 amino acids. Trimming took 4 bases from V and 3 from J, leaving 9 bases between them. Germline loops: CDR1 LGHDT, CDR2 YNNKEL (reference sequence). CDR3 residues: CASSRTQDYGYTF. CDR3 in DNA: TGTGCCAGCAGCCGAACTCAGGACTATGGCTACACCTTC.

The chain is built from TRBV6-2 or TRBV6-3 and TRBJ2-1; D is undetermined. Germline loops: CDR1 MNHEY, CDR2 SVGEGT. The CDR3 length is 16 residues. With 2 bases removed from V and 0 bases from J, the gap between germline ends came to 11 bases. Here the CDR3 DNA reads TGTGCCAGCAGTTACCAACGACGGAGCTCCTACAATGAGCAGTTCTTC. Protein: CASSYQRRSSYNEQFF.

The chain joins TRBV19 to TRBJ2-2, with D possibly TRBD2 on 7 matching bases. This CDR3 has 17 amino acids. The V end was cut by 4 bases, the J end by 3 bases, with 18 bases between. Germline-derived CDR1 and CDR2 are LNHDA and SQIVND (reference sequence). As DNA, the CDR3 is TGTGCCAGTAGTACCCCATTCGGGGGGCCCGACACCGGGGAGCTGTTTTTT. The encoded protein is CASSTPFGGPDTGELFF.

The CDR3 sequence is CASSFIEPGAAQRYRGDEKLFF. The CDR3 bases are TGTGCCAGCAGTTTCATTGAGCCCGGGGCTGCACAGCGCTACAGGGGGGATGAAAAACTGTTTTTT. The V gene is TRBV27, the J gene TRBJ1-4; 8 bases map to TRBD1. Germline CDR1 is MNHEY and CDR2 is SMNVEV (reference sequence). The CDR3 sequence is 22 residues long. J was trimmed by 6 bases and V by 3 bases; bases with no gene match: 27.

The rearrangement joins TRBV28 to TRBJ2-3; D call uncertain. V lost 7 bases, J lost 0 bases, and 8 bases lay in between. Per germline, CDR1 MDHEN and CDR2 SYDVKM. The CDR3 runs 13 residues. CDR3 nucleotide sequence: TGTGCCAGCATCCCCAAGAGCACAGATACGCAGTATTTT. It translates to CASIPKSTDTQYF.

The chain has TRBV19 and TRBJ1-2; D gene ambiguous. This CDR3 has 16 residues. From germline, CDR1 is LNHDA and CDR2 SQIVND (reference sequence). With 3 bases removed from V and 3 bases from J, the gap between germline ends came to 17 bases. The CDR3, as DNA: TGTGCCAGTAGTATTCCCAGCCGGGCAGTAGACTATGGCTACACCTTC. This translates into CASSIPSRAVDYGYTF.

This chain links TRBV11-2 with TRBJ1-2; TRBD1 aligns across 9 bases. This CDR3 is built from 16 residues. After removal of 1 base from V and 3 bases from J, the junction contained 6 bases not matched to a gene. Germline CDR1 reads SGHAT; CDR2 reads FQNNGV. The CDR3 protein is CASSLATGGLDYGYTF. CDR3 bases: TGTGCCAGCAGCTTAGCAACAGGGGGCCTAGACTATGGCTACACCTTC.

The J gene is TRBJ2-5, the V gene TRBV7-9, with 12 bases lining up with TRBD2. The J segment lost 4 bases and the V segment lost 4 bases, leaving 4 bases of the junction unmatched. There are 15 residues in the CDR3. CDR1 SEHNR and CDR2 FQNEAQ come from the germline V gene (reference sequence). CDR3 loop: CASSSTSGRVETQYF. CDR3 DNA: TGTGCCAGCAGCTCGACTAGCGGGAGAGTAGAGACCCAGTACTTC.

CDR3 amino acids: CATSGQPATRELFF. In DNA form, the CDR3 reads TGTGCCACCAGTGGACAGCCGGCTACGCGGGAGCTGTTTTTT. This chain joins TRBV24-1 and TRBJ2-2, with D possibly being TRBD1 (5 bases). V gave up 5 bases and J gave up 9 bases, with 15 bases separating them. This CDR3 is 14 amino acids long. CDR1 is KGHDR, CDR2 SFDVKD, per germline.

The V call is TRBV7-9, the J call TRBJ1-2; D not certain. The CDR3 runs 13 residues. V was cut by 0 bases and J by 8 bases, with 10 bases left in between. CDR1 is SEHNR, CDR2 FQNEAQ, per germline (reference sequence). CDR3 region: CASSLASLIGYTF. The DNA of the CDR3 is TGTGCCAGCAGCTTAGCGTCGTTAATCGGCTACACCTTC.

The chain has TRBV7-3 and TRBJ2-2; 7 bases are shared with TRBD1. V shed 5 bases, J shed 6 bases, and the junction held 6 bases outside the gene matches. Germline V gene sequence: CDR1 SGHTA, CDR2 FQGTGA. The CDR3 consists of 14 residues. This CDR3 is CASSTRQGAGELFF. The DNA for the CDR3 is TGTGCCAGCAGCACCCGGCAGGGGGCCGGGGAGCTGTTTTTT.